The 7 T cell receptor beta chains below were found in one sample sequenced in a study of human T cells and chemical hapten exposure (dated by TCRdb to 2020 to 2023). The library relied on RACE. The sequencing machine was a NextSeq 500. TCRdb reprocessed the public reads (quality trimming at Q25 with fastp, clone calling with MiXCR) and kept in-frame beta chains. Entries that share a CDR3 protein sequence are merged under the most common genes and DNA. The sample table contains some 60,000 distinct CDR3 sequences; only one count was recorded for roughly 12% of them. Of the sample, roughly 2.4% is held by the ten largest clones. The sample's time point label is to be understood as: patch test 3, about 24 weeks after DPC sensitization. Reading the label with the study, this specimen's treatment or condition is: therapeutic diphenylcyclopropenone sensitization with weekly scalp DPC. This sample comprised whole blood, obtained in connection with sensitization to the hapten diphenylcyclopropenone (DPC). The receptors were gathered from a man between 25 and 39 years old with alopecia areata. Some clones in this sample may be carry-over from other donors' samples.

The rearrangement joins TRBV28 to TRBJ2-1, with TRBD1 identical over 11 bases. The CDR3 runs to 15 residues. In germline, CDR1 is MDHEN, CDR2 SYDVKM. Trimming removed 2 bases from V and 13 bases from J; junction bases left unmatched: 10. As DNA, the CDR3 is TGTGCCAGCAGTTTAACCGGACAGGGGGCCTGGGATCAGTTCTTC. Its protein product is CASSLTGQGAWDQFF.

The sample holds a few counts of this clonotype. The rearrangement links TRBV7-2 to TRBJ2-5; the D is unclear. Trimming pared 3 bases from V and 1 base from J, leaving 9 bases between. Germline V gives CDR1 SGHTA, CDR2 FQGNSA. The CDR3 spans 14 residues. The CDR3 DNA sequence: TGTGCCAGCAGCTTTCCCCTTGGCCAAGAGACCCAGTACTTC. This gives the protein CASSFPLGQETQYF.

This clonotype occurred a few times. This CDR3 reads CASSKTGTGDSPLHF. CDR3 nucleotide sequence: TGTGCCAGCAGTAAAACCGGGACAGGGGATTCACCCCTCCACTTT. The chain uses TRBV6-5 and TRBJ1-6; 10 positions agree with TRBD1. The CDR3 sequence is 15 residues long. V was pared by 5 bases and J by 8 bases, with 6 bases of the junction left unmatched. Germline V lookup: CDR1 MNHEY, CDR2 SVGAGI.

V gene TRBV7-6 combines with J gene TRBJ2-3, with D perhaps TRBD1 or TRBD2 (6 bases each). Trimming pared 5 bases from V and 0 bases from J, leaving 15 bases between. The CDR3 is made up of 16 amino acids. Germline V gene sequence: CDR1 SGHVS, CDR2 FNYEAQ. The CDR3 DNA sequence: TGTGCCAGCAGCCTGATGGGGGGCTCTAGCACAGATACGCAGTATTTT. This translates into CASSLMGGSSTDTQYF.

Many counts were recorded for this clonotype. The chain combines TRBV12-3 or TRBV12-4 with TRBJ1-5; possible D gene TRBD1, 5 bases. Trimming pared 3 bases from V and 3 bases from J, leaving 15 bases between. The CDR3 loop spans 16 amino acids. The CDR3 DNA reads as TGTGCCAGCAGTTTGCGGGGGGGAATCATCAATCAGCCCCAGCATTTT. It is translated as CASSLRGGIINQPQHF.

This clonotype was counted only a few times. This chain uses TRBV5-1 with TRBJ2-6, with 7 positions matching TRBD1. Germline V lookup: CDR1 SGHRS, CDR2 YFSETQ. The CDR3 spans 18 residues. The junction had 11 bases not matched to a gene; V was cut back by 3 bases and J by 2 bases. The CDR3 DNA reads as TGCGCCAGCAGCTCTTCCGGGACAGCTGTCCCTGGGGCCAACGTCCTGACTTTC. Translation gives CASSSSGTAVPGANVLTF.

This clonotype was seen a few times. The CDR3 spells CASTREYEQYF. CDR3 DNA sequence: TGTGCCAGCACCCGAGAGTACGAGCAGTACTTC. This sequence joins TRBV28 and TRBJ2-7, with no clear D. CDR3 length equals 11 residues. Per the germline V gene, CDR1 is MDHEN and CDR2 is SYDVKM. The germline V and J ends were trimmed by 7 bases and 4 bases, with 8 bases remaining between them.